A single sample gave rise to the 3 T cell receptor beta chains below, sequenced in a study of beta chain features in type 1 diabetes. Sequenced material consisted of expressed TCRB transcripts (all of the isolated RNA was reverse transcribed). Measured with immunoSEQ multiplex PCR; TCRdb has only the in-frame clones, and not every one. The sample yields more than 300,000 clones, approximately 8% seen once. Material for sequencing was central memory CD4+ T cells from blood. These receptors all come from a woman between 18 and 30 years old in good health.

This clone turned up a few times. The chain combines TRBV4-2 with TRBJ2-5, with TRBD2 identical over 9 bases. The CDR3 is 19 amino acids. Per the germline V gene, CDR1 is LGHNA and CDR2 is YNFKEQ. J lost 2 bases, V lost 1 base, and 14 bases had no gene match. In nucleotides, the CDR3 is TGTGCCAGCAGCCAAGTCGGAGCGGGAGGAGCCGGCTCACAAGAGACCCAGTACTTC. It yields the protein CASSQVGAGGAGSQETQYF.

The chain carries TRBV7-9 and TRBJ2-2; 8 positions match TRBD2. The CDR3 is 15 residues long. Germline assignment: CDR1 SEHNR and CDR2 FQNEAQ (reference sequence). V lost 4 bases, J lost 3 bases, and 4 bases stayed unmatched. The CDR3 protein is CASSSRTSHTGELFF. The CDR3 DNA reads TGTGCCAGCAGCTCCCGGACTAGCCACACCGGGGAGCTGTTTTTT.

The chain links TRBV19 to TRBJ2-1; a weak D match, TRBD2 (6 bases). With 5 bases removed from V and 2 bases from J, the gap between germline ends came to 13 bases. The CDR3 totals 15 residues. Germline V gives CDR1 LNHDA, CDR2 SQIVND (reference sequence). This CDR3 is CASSPLAKPYNEQFF. CDR3 DNA sequence: TGTGCCAGTAGTCCCCTAGCGAAACCCTACAATGAGCAGTTCTTC.